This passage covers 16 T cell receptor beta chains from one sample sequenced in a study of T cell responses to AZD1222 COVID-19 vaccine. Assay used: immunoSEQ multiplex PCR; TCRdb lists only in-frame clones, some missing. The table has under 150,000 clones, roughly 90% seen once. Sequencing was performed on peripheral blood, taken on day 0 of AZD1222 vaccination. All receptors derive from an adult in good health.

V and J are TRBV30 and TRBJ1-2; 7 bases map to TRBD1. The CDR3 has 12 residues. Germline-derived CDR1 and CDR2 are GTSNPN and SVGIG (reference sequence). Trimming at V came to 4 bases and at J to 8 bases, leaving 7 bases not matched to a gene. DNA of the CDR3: TGTGCCTGGAATAGGGACAGTCCGGGCTACACCTTC. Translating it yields CAWNRDSPGYTF.

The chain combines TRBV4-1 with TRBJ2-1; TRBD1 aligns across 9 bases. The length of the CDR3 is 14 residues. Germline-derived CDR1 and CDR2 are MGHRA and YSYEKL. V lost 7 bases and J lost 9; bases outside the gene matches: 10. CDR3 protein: CASTANTGGTEQFF. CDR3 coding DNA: TGCGCCAGCACCGCTAACACAGGGGGCACTGAGCAGTTCTTC.

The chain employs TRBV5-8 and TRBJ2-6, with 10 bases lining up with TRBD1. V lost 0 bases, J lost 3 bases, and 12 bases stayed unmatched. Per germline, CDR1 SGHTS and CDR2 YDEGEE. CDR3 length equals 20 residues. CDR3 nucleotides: TGTGCCAGCAGCTTGGATCGCCGGGACAGGGGTTTTTTTGGGGCCAACGTCCTGACTTTC. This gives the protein CASSLDRRDRGFFGANVLTF.

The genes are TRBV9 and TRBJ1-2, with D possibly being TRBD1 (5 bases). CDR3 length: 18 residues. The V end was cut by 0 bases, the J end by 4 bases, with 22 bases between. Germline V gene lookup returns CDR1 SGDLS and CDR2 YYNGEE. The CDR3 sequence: CASSVEKGGDQISYGYTF. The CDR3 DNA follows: TGTGCCAGCAGCGTAGAAAAAGGAGGGGACCAGATTTCCTATGGCTACACCTTC.

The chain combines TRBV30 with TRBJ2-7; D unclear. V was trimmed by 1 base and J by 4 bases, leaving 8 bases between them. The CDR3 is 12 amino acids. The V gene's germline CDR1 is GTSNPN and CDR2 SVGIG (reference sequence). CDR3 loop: CAWSEVGYEQYF. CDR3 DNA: TGTGCCTGGAGTGAGGTCGGATACGAGCAGTACTTC.

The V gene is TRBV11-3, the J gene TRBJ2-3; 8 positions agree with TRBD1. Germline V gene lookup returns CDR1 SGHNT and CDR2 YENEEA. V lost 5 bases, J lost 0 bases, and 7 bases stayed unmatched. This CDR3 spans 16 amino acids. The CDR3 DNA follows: TGTGCCAGCAGCCAAGGGACAGGAAGTAGCACAGATACGCAGTATTTT. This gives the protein CASSQGTGSSTDTQYF.

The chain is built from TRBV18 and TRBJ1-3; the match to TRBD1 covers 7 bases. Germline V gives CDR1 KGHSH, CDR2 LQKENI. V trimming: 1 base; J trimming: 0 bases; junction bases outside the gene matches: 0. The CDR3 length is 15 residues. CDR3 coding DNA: TGTGCCAGCTCACCACAGGGGGCCTCTGGAAACACCATATATTTT. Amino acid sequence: CASSPQGASGNTIYF.

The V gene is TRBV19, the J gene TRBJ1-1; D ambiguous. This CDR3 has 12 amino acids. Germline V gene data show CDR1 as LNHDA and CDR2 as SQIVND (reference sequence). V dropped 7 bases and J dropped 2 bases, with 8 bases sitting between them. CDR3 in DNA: TGTGCCAGTACAAGCTTTAACACTGAAGCTTTCTTT. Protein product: CASTSFNTEAFF.

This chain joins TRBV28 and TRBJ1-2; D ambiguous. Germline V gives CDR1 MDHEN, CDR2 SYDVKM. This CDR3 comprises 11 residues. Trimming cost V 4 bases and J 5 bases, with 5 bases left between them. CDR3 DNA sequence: TGTGCCAGCAGTTCCCGTTATGGCTACACCTTC. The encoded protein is CASSSRYGYTF.

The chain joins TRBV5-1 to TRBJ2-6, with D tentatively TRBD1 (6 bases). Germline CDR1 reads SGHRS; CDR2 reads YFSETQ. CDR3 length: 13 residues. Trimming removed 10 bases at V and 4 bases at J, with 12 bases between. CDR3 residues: CASQGWGANVLTF. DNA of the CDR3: TGCGCCTCCCAGGGGTGGGGGGCCAACGTCCTGACTTTC.

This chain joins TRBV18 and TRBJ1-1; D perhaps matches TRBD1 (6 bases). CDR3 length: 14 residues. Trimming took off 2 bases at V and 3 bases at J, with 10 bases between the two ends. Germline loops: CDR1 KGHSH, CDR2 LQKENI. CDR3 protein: CASSPNRVDTEAFF. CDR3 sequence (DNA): TGTGCCAGCTCACCAAACAGGGTGGACACTGAAGCTTTCTTT.

The DNA of the CDR3 is TGTGCCAGCAGTTTTACAGGCTCAAACTATGGCTACACCTTC. Protein product: CASSFTGSNYGYTF. This chain uses TRBV27 with TRBJ1-2, with D tentatively TRBD1 (5 bases). The germline V gene has CDR1 MNHEY and CDR2 SMNVEV (reference sequence). Trimming pared 3 bases from V and 2 bases from J, leaving 10 bases between. The length of the CDR3 is 14 residues.

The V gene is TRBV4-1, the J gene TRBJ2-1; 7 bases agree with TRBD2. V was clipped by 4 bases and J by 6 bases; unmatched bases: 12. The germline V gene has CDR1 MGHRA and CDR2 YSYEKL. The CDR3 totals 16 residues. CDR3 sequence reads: CASSRGRASGLNEQFF. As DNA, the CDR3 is TGCGCCAGCAGCCGGGGGAGGGCTAGCGGCCTCAATGAGCAGTTCTTC.

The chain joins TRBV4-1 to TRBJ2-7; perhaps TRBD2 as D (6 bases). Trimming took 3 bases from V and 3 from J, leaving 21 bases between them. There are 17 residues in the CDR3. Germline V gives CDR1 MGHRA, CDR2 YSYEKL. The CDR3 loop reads CASSHVNTGLTNYEQYF. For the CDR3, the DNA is TGCGCCAGCAGCCATGTCAATACGGGACTGACGAACTACGAGCAGTACTTC.

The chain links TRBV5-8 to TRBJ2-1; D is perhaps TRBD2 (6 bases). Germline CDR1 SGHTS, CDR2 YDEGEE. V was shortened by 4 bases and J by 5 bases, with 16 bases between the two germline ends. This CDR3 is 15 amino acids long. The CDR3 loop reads CASSPVASVNNEQFF. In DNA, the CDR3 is TGTGCCAGCAGCCCCGTGGCTAGCGTCAACAATGAGCAGTTCTTC.

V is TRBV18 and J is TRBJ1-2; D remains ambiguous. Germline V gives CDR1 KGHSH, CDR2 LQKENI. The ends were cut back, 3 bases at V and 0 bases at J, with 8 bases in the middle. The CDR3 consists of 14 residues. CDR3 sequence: CASSPSASNYGYTF. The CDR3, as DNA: TGTGCCAGCTCACCGTCAGCATCTAACTATGGCTACACCTTC. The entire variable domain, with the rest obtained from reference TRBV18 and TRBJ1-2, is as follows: NAGVMQNPRHLVRRRGQEARLRCSPMKGHSHVYWYRQLPEEGLKFMVYLQKENIIDESGMPKERFSAEFPKEGPSILRIQQVVRGDSAAYFCASSPSASNYGYTFGSGTRLTVV.